This T cell receptor beta chain comes out of a study of cytomegalovirus exposure and HLA in healthy donors. Germline V CDR1 and CDR2: LGHNA, YNFKEQ. The CDR3 runs 16 residues. Trimming removed 2 bases at V and 5 bases at J, with 13 bases between. The PCR contained 60 Vbeta and 13 Jbeta primers. Sequencing used immunoSEQ multiplex PCR; TCRdb keeps in-frame clones, though not all of them. The profile shows around 150,000 clones, over 60% of them singletons. In the case of this clone: The target antigen is unknown.

Study-wide results and limits: A link between a missense DCLRE1C variant and TCR beta V- and J-gene trimming emerged from a later analysis. Researchers counted 164 TCR beta chains as cytomegalovirus-associated. Among immune exposure information, only CMV serostatus was available. Later analysis showed TCR association rates varying by HLA locus, highest for DRB1 and lowest for HLA-C.

The gene calls are TRBV4-2 and TRBJ1-6; D gene ambiguous. The sequenced sample was PBMCs. The TCR sequence derives from a man in his thirties or forties in good health and CMV-seronegative. The CDR3 bases are TGTGCCAGCAGCCAAATGCCGGGTTCCAATAATTCACCCCTCCACTTT. This translates into CASSQMPGSNNSPLHF.